This is a list of T cell receptor beta chains from one sample in a study of T cell changes during pregnancy in multiple sclerosis. The protocol was immunoSEQ multiplex PCR, while the TCRdb copy is restricted to in-frame clones and leaves out a portion. The sample records fewer than 70,000 clones, about 87% being singletons. Source material: peripheral blood from another person, used as feeder cells. These TCRs come from a human donor whose cells served as feeder cells for cultures in a pregnancy study. Both conserved end residues are part of each CDR3. Fields, in order: V gene, clone size, J gene, D gene, CDR3 protein, CDR3 DNA. A D gene is named only where the DNA matches it firmly. Clone size is given for some rows only: seen once, a few or many times, or a class if the clone is expanded.

TRBV14	once	TRBJ1-4	NA	CASSQDRGKVNEKLFF	TGTGCCAGCAGCCAAGACCGGGGGAAGGTGAATGAAAAACTGTTTTTT
TRBV2	NA	TRBJ2-7	NA	CASNWDNGGSEQYF	TGTGCCAGCAATTGGGACAATGGGGGAAGCGAGCAGTACTTC
TRBV28	NA	TRBJ2-2	NA	CASRGGDRYTGELFF	TGTGCCAGCAGGGGGGGCGACAGATACACCGGGGAGCTGTTTTTT
TRBV5-1	NA	TRBJ1-5	TRBD1	CASSLGGQGRNQPQHF	TGCGCCAGCAGCTTGGGTGGACAGGGTAGGAATCAGCCCCAGCATTTT
TRBV4-1	few	TRBJ1-6	NA	CASSQDRGDPSPLHF	TGCGCCAGCAGCCAAGATAGGGGGGACCCTTCACCCCTCCACTTT
TRBV6-5	NA	TRBJ1-1	TRBD1	CASTRTGDTEAFF	TGTGCCAGCACCCGGACAGGGGACACTGAAGCTTTCTTT
TRBV27	NA	TRBJ2-7	NA	CASRDMVFSYEQYF	TGTGCCAGCAGAGATATGGTGTTTTCCTACGAGCAGTACTTC
TRBV6-5	NA	TRBJ1-2	NA	CASSYSVGDYGYTF	TGTGCCAGCAGTTACTCTGTGGGGGACTATGGCTACACCTTC
TRBV19	NA	TRBJ1-6	NA	CASSIWGNSPLHF	TGTGCCAGTAGTATATGGGGGAATTCACCCCTCCACTTT
TRBV7-6	NA	TRBJ2-7	NA	CASSLILDSSYEQYF	TGTGCCAGCAGCTTAATCTTAGACAGCTCCTACGAGCAGTACTTC
TRBV28	NA	TRBJ2-1	NA	CASSLSGRRRAHNEQFF	TGTGCCAGCAGTTTATCAGGACGTCGGAGGGCCCACAATGAGCAGTTCTTC
TRBV12-5	NA	TRBJ1-1	NA	CASGLENTEAFF	TGTGCTAGTGGTTTGGAGAACACTGAAGCTTTCTTT